A single sample is the source of the 17 T cell receptor beta chains below, sequenced in a study of OX40 agonist ivuxolimab in advanced cancers. TCRdb keeps only in-frame clones here, not all; method: immunoSEQ multiplex PCR. The sample gives 62,000 or so clones, roughly 86% of which show up once; approximately 2.1% is in the top ten. The sample consisted of CD4+ or CD8+ T cells sorted from blood, taken in a trial of the OX40 agonist ivuxolimab. Receptor source: an adult with an advanced solid tumor such as melanoma, head and neck, liver or kidney cancer.

The gene calls are TRBV9 and TRBJ2-3; 10 bases are shared with TRBD2. Germline V CDR1 and CDR2: SGDLS, YYNGEE. Losses at the gene ends were 3 bases for V and 2 bases for J; bases not matched to a gene: 3. The CDR3 consists of 15 residues. CDR3 DNA sequence: TGTGCCAGCAGCGATGGACTAGCGGACACAGATACGCAGTATTTT. The encoded protein is CASSDGLADTDTQYF.

The chain combines TRBV6-1 with TRBJ1-2, with D possibly matching TRBD1 (5 bases). Trimming pared 2 bases from V and 4 bases from J, leaving 11 bases between. This CDR3 comprises 14 residues. The germline gives CDR1 MNHNS, CDR2 SASEGT. The CDR3 sequence: CASSESRAVYGYTF. The CDR3 region has the DNA TGTGCCAGCAGTGAAAGCAGGGCGGTCTATGGCTACACCTTC.

The sample holds one count of this clone. V is TRBV5-1 and J is TRBJ1-1, with 9 bases identical to TRBD1. V lost 3 bases to trimming and J lost 1 base; unmatched junction nucleotides: 10. The CDR3 spans 17 residues. Germline CDR1 SGHRS, CDR2 YFSETQ. The CDR3 spells CASSSVPGQGWNTEAFF. The CDR3 DNA reads TGCGCCAGCAGCTCCGTCCCGGGACAGGGATGGAACACTGAAGCTTTCTTT.

The gene calls are TRBV10-2 and TRBJ2-5; 8 nucleotides agree with TRBD2. The junction had 8 bases not matched to a gene; V was cut back by 5 bases and J by 9 bases. Germline V lookup: CDR1 WSHSY, CDR2 SAAADI. CDR3 length: 13 amino acids. The CDR3 region is CASSTRREAAQYF. The CDR3 bases are TGCGCCAGCAGTACTAGGCGGGAGGCGGCCCAGTACTTC.

V usage is TRBV4-2 and J usage is TRBJ2-5; 12 nucleotides line up with TRBD2. The CDR3 spans 16 residues. The germline gives CDR1 LGHNA, CDR2 YNFKEQ. The junction had 5 bases not matched to a gene; V was cut back by 1 base and J by 5 bases. Here the CDR3 reads CASSQVVLAGGETQYF. The CDR3 DNA is TGTGCCAGCAGCCAAGTGGTGCTAGCGGGGGGGGAGACCCAGTACTTC.

The chain combines TRBV5-8 with TRBJ1-1; 8 bases align to TRBD1. Germline V CDR1 and CDR2: SGHTS, YDEGEE. Trimming took 4 bases from V and 5 from J; bases not matched to a gene: 7. This CDR3 has 14 residues. DNA of the CDR3: TGTGCCAGCAGCCTAGGACAGGGTCGGACTGAAGCTTTCTTT. Translation gives CASSLGQGRTEAFF.

This rearrangement joins TRBV7-9 to TRBJ2-2, with 7 nucleotides matching TRBD2. The germline CDR1 and CDR2 sequences are SEHNR and FQNEAQ (reference sequence). CDR3 length equals 17 residues. V lost 5 bases and J lost 0; bases outside the gene matches: 9. CDR3 residues: CASSETLGLPNTGELFF. In nucleotides, the CDR3 is TGTGCCAGCAGCGAAACCTTGGGACTACCGAACACCGGGGAGCTGTTTTTT.

This chain links TRBV15 with TRBJ2-1, with unresolved D. V was cut by 5 bases and J by 3 bases, with 14 bases left in between. CDR1 and CDR2 from the germline V gene are LNHNV and YYDKDF (reference sequence). This CDR3 has 15 amino acids. CDR3 protein: CATSGSKPNYNEQFF. CDR3 DNA: TGTGCCACCAGCGGCTCTAAGCCAAACTACAATGAGCAGTTCTTC.

This chain links TRBV25-1 with TRBJ2-5; D may be TRBD2 (5 bases). The CDR3 contains 14 residues. The V and J ends lost 4 bases and 7 bases respectively, with 16 bases between them. Germline CDR1 MGHDK, CDR2 SYGVNS. Written as DNA, the CDR3 is TGTGCCAGCAGTGGGCACTCTTCCGGAGGGACCCAGTACTTC. This translates into CASSGHSSGGTQYF.

As regards this clone: The same CDR3 can be traced to other DNA sequences in this sample. The chain employs TRBV28 and TRBJ1-3, with 8 bases fitting TRBD1. CDR1 and CDR2 from the germline V gene are MDHEN and SYDVKM. The CDR3 is 15 amino acids. The junction had 4 bases not matched to a gene; V was cut back by 4 bases and J by 2 bases. CDR3 nucleotides: TGTGCCAGCAGTTCCGGGACAGGCGCTGGAAACACCATATATTTT. This gives the protein CASSSGTGAGNTIYF.

The V and J genes are TRBV6-1 and TRBJ1-1, with 7 bases identical to TRBD1. The ends lost 4 bases at V and 3 bases at J; junction bases unmatched: 8. The CDR3 consists of 15 residues. Germline CDR1 is MNHNS and CDR2 is SASEGT. The CDR3 DNA reads TGTGCCAGCAGTGGAGACAGGGTGAGGGACACTGAAGCTTTCTTT. Its protein product is CASSGDRVRDTEAFF.

The rearrangement links TRBV10-3 to TRBJ1-2, with D possibly being TRBD1 (5 bases). The CDR3 is 13 amino acids. Trimming took 7 bases from V and 2 from J, leaving 11 bases between them. Germline V gene sequence: CDR1 ENHRY, CDR2 SYGVKD. CDR3 loop: CAITSTDNYGYTF. DNA for the CDR3: TGTGCCATCACCTCGACAGACAACTATGGCTACACCTTC.

The chain links TRBV19 to TRBJ2-7; tentatively, D is TRBD2 (6 bases). The CDR3 has 13 residues. V shed 5 bases and J shed 4 bases, with 12 bases lying between them. Germline V gene lookup returns CDR1 LNHDA and CDR2 SQIVND (reference sequence). CDR3 protein: CASSVAGPYEQYF. CDR3 nucleotides: TGTGCCAGTAGTGTCGCGGGACCGTACGAGCAGTACTTC.

The chain couples TRBV6-6 to TRBJ2-7; TRBD2 aligns across 10 bases. The J segment lost 7 bases and the V segment lost 6 bases, leaving 15 bases of the junction unmatched. CDR1 is MNHNY and CDR2 is SVGAGI in the germline V gene (reference sequence). The CDR3 sequence is 16 residues long. The CDR3 DNA is TGTGCCAGCAGAAAAACAGGGGCGGGACTAGCGTGGGAGCAGTACTTC. Its protein product is CASRKTGAGLAWEQYF.

Only one count was recorded for this clone. The chain uses TRBV5-6 and TRBJ2-5; D call uncertain. The V gene's germline CDR1 is SGHDT and CDR2 YYEEEE. Deletions cut 6 bases from V and 5 bases from J, with 17 bases between. The CDR3 contains 14 residues. The DNA for the CDR3 is TGTGCCAGCACGCTGGCCGGAAGCTGGGAGACCCAGTACTTC. Its protein is CASTLAGSWETQYF.

The chain recombines TRBV9 with TRBJ2-2; D call uncertain. This CDR3 spans 12 amino acids. V lost 1 base, J lost 7 bases, and 5 bases lay in between. The V gene's germline CDR1 is SGDLS and CDR2 YYNGEE. The CDR3 is CASSVLNGELFF. Written as DNA, the CDR3 is TGTGCCAGCAGCGTACTTAACGGGGAGCTGTTTTTT.

The chain joins TRBV2 to TRBJ2-3; no clear D. From germline, CDR1 is SNHLY and CDR2 FYNNEI. The germline V and J ends were trimmed by 7 bases and 0 bases, with 5 bases remaining between them. CDR3 length: 12 residues. Written as DNA, the CDR3 is TGTGCCAGCACAGCTAGCACAGATACGCAGTATTTT. Amino acid sequence: CASTASTDTQYF. The complete variable domain, with remaining parts taken from reference TRBV2 and TRBJ2-3, reads EPEVTQTPSHQVTQMGQEVILRCVPISNHLYFYWYRQILGQKVEFLVSFYNNEISEKSEIFDDQFSVERPDGSNFTLKIRSTKLEDSAMYFCASTASTDTQYFGPGTRLTVL.